A selection of T cell receptor beta chains follows, all from one sample in a study of blood T cells in healthy people across ages. TCRdb fed the 5' RACE reads into MiXCR, producing one record per CDR3 protein. The sample records hundreds of thousands of distinct CDR3 sequences, around 31% being singletons. The material sequenced was blood. The receptors here all came from a woman of 80 years or more in good health. The CDR3 runs from the conserved cysteine through the conserved F or W. D genes are given only for firm matches. Part of the rows lack a size; the others show once, few, many or a class for expanded clones.

v_gene,d_gene,j_gene,abundance,CDR3nt,CDR3aa
TRBV20-1,TRBD2,TRBJ2-3,many,TGCAGTGCTTTCTCAACTAGCGGGGGGACCTTAGGGTCAGATACGCAGTATTTT,CSAFSTSGGTLGSDTQYF
TRBV7-2,-,TRBJ2-3,-,TGTGCCAGCAGCACGGGACTCCACTTAAGCACAGATACGCAGTATTTT,CASSTGLHLSTDTQYF
TRBV19,-,TRBJ1-4,-,TGTGCCAGTACCTTAGAAGTTGCAACTAATGAAAAACTGTTTTTT,CASTLEVATNEKLFF
TRBV20-1,-,TRBJ1-2,many,TGCAGTGCTAGAGATCTCAACGGCGGAGGAGGCTACACCTTC,CSARDLNGGGGYTF
TRBV9,-,TRBJ1-1,-,TGTGCCAGCAGCGTAGCTGACGAGGCTCCGGCTGAAGCTTTCTTT,CASSVADEAPAEAFF
TRBV27,-,TRBJ1-1,-,TGTGCCAGCAGGCTCAGGGGTACTACTGAAGCTTTCTTT,CASRLRGTTEAFF
TRBV20-1,-,TRBJ2-5,few,TGCAGTGCTACTGTGAAAGAGACCCAGTACTTC,CSATVKETQYF
TRBV5-1,TRBD1,TRBJ1-2,-,TGCGCCAGCAGCTTGGAAGGACAGGACTATGGCTACACCTTC,CASSLEGQDYGYTF
TRBV29-1,-,TRBJ2-3,-,TGCAGCGTTGAATTAGGAGTGGGGGGAGATACGCAGTATTTT,CSVELGVGGDTQYF
TRBV6-6,TRBD1,TRBJ2-5,-,TGTGCCAGCAGCCAGAGACGCGGGACAGGGCGCTACAATGAGCAGTACTTC,CASSQRRGTGRYNEQYF
TRBV12-3/TRBV12-4,TRBD1,TRBJ2-6,many,TGTGCCAGCAGTCCGCCCGACAGGGCTGGGGCCAACGTCCTGACTTTC,CASSPPDRAGANVLTF
TRBV20-1,-,TRBJ1-1,-,TGCAGTGCTAGAGTGTGGGGATCCCCCTCCCCTGAAGCTTTCTTT,CSARVWGSPSPEAFF
TRBV5-1,-,TRBJ2-3,few,TGCGCCAGCAGCCCGGGGGGACAGACAGATACGCAGTATTTT,CASSPGGQTDTQYF
TRBV9,-,TRBJ1-1,-,TGTGCCAGCAGCTTAGAGGGCAGCCGTAACACTGAAGCTTTCTTT,CASSLEGSRNTEAFF
TRBV29-1,-,TRBJ2-7,-,TGCAGCACGAAACAGGGATCCGAGCAGTACTTC,CSTKQGSEQYF
TRBV20-1,TRBD2,TRBJ2-3,few,TGCAGTGCTCTTCCCCTAGCGGGGGGCACAGATACGCAGTATTTT,CSALPLAGGTDTQYF